The clone carrying this T cell receptor (beta chain) appeared many times. These data come from a study of T cells in Graves' hyperthyroidism and ophthalmopathy. RNA transcripts gave rise to amplified TCR beta CDR3 regions. In the first-round RT-PCR of the TCR CDR3, the HTBI primer set was used. One entry per CDR3 protein, called by TCRdb with MiXCR from the multiplex PCR reads. The sample holds 500,000 to 650,000 distinct CDR3 sequences, about 20% seen once. The CDR3 runs to 13 residues. Trimming cost V 6 bases and J 4 bases, with 10 bases left between them. Germline V gene lookup returns CDR1 SNHLY and CDR2 FYNNEI.

The clonotype was recovered from a man aged 35-49 years with Graves' ophthalmopathy. The gene calls are TRBV2 and TRBJ2-1, with TRBD1 as a possible D gene (6 bases). Input material: blood. The CDR3 nucleotides read TGTGCCAGCAGGGTCACAGGGTACAATGAGCAGTTCTTC. Its translation is CASRVTGYNEQFF. The whole variable domain, filled in from reference TRBV2 and TRBJ2-1, reads EPEVTQTPSHQVTQMGQEVILRCVPISNHLYFYWYRQILGQKVEFLVSFYNNEISEKSEIFDDQFSVERPDGSNFTLKIRSTKLEDSAMYFCASRVTGYNEQFFGPGTRLTVL.